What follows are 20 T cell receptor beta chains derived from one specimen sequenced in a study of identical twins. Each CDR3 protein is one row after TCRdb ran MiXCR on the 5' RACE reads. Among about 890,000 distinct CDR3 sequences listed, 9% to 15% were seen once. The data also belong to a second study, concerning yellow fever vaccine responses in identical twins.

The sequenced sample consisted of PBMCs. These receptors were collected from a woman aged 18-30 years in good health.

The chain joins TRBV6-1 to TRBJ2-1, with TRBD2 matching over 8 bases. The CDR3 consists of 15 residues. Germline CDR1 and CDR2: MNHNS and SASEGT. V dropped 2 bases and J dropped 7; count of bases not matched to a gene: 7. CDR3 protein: CASSESSGSWNEQFF. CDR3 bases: TGTGCCAGCAGTGAATCCAGCGGGAGTTGGAATGAGCAGTTCTTC.

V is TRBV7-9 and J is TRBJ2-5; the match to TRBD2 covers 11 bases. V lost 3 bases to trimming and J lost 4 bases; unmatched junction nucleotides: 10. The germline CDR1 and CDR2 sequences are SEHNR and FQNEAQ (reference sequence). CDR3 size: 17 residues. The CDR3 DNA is TGTGCCAGCAGCTTTTTCCTAGCGGGAGGAGTTGGAGAGACCCAGTACTTC. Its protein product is CASSFFLAGGVGETQYF.

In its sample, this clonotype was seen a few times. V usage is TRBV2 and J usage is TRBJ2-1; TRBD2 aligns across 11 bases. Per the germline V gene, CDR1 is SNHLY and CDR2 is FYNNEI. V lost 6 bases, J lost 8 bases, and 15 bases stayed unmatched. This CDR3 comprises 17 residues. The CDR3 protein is CASRRGTSGPTMDEQFF. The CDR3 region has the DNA TGTGCCAGCAGGAGGGGGACTAGCGGTCCTACCATGGATGAGCAGTTCTTC. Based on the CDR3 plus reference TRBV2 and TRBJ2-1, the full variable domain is EPEVTQTPSHQVTQMGQEVILRCVPISNHLYFYWYRQILGQKVEFLVSFYNNEISEKSEIFDDQFSVERPDGSNFTLKIRSTKLEDSAMYFCASRRGTSGPTMDEQFFGPGTRLTVL.

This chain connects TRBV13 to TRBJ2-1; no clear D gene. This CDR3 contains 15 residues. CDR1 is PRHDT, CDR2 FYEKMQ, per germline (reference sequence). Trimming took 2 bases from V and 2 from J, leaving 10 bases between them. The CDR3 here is CASSLTALTYNEQFF. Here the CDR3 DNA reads TGTGCCAGCAGCTTAACAGCCCTAACCTACAATGAGCAGTTCTTC.

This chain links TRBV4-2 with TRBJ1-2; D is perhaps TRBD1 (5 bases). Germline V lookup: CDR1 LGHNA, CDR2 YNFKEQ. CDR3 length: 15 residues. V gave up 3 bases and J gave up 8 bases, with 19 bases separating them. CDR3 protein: CASSQATALVGGYTF. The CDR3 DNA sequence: TGTGCCAGCAGCCAGGCGACAGCCCTGGTTGGAGGCTACACCTTC.

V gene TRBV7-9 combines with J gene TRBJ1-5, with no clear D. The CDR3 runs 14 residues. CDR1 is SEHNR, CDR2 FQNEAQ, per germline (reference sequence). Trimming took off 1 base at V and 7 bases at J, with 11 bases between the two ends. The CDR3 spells CASSLEATSQPQHF. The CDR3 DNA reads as TGTGCCAGCAGCTTAGAGGCCACCTCCCAGCCCCAGCATTTT.

CDR3 DNA sequence: TGTGCCATCACCCCTAGCGGTACCTACGAGCAGTACTTC. Translation: CAITPSGTYEQYF. The chain couples TRBV2 to TRBJ2-7; 7 positions match TRBD2. With V trimmed by 10 bases and J by 2 bases, 8 bases remained unmatched. Germline loops: CDR1 SNHLY, CDR2 FYNNEI. The CDR3 consists of 13 residues.

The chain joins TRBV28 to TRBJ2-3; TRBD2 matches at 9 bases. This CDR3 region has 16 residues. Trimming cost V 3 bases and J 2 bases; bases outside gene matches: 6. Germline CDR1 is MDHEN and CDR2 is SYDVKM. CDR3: CASSFFRGGVTDTQYF. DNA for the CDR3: TGTGCCAGCAGTTTTTTTCGCGGGGGGGTCACAGATACGCAGTATTTT.

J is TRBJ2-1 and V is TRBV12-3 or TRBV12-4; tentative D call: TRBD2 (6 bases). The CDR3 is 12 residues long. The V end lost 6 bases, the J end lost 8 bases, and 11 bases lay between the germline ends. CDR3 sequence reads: CASRSGVYEQFF. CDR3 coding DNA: TGTGCCAGCAGATCGGGGGTGTATGAGCAGTTCTTC.

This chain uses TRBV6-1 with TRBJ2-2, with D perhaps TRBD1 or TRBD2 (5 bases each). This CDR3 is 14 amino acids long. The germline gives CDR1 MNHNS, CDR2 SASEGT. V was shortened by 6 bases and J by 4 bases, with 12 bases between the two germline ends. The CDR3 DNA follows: TGTGCCAGCAGGGGACGTTCAGTCACCGGGGAGCTGTTTTTT. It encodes CASRGRSVTGELFF.

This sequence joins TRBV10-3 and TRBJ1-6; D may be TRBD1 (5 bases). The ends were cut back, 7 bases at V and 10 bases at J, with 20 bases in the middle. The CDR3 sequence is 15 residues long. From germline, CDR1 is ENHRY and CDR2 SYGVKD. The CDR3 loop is CAITPGLGSESPLHF. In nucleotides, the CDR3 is TGTGCCATCACCCCAGGGTTAGGATCCGAATCACCCCTCCACTTT.

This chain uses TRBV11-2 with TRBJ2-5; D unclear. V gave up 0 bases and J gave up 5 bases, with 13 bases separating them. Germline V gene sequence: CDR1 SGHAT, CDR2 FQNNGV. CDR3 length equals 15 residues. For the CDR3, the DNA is TGTGCCAGCAGCTTAGATGTCCCCACCAGGGAGACCCAGTACTTC. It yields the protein CASSLDVPTRETQYF.

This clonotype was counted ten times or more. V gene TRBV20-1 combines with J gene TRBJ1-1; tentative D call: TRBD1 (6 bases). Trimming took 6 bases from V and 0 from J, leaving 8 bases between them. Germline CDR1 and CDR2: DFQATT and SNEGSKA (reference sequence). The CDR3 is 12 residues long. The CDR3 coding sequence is TGCAGTGCCCGGACAGTGAACACTGAAGCTTTCTTT. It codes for CSARTVNTEAFF.

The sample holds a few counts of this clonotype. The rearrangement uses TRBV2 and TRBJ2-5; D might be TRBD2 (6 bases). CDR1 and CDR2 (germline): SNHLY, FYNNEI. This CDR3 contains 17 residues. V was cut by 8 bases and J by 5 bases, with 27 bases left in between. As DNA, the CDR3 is TGTGCCAGCTTAAAGAACCTCCGACTAGGAGGAGGGGAGACCCAGTACTTC. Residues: CASLKNLRLGGGETQYF.

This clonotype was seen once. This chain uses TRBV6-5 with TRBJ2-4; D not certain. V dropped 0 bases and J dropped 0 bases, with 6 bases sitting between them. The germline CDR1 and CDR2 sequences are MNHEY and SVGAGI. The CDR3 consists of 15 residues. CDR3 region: CASSYSGLAKNIQYF. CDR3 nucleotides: TGTGCCAGCAGTTACTCTGGCCTAGCCAAAAACATTCAGTACTTC.

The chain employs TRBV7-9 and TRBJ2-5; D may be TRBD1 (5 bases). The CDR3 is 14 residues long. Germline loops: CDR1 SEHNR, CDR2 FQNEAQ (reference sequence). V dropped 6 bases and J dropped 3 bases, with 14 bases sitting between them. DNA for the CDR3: TGTGCCAGCAGATACCACAACAGGAAAGAGACCCAGTACTTC. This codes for CASRYHNRKETQYF. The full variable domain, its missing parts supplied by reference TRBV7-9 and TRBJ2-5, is DTGVSQNPRHKITKRGQNVTFRCDPISEHNRLYWYRQTLGQGPEFLTYFQNEAQLEKSRLLSDRFSAERPKGSFSTLEIQRTEQGDSAMYLCASRYHNRKETQYFGPGTRLLVL.

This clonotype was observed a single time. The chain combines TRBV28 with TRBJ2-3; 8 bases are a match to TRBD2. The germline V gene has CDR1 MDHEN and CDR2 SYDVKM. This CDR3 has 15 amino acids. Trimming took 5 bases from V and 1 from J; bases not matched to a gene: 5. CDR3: CASSLSGAGTDTQYF. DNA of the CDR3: TGTGCCAGCAGTCTTAGCGGGGCGGGCACAGATACGCAGTATTTT.

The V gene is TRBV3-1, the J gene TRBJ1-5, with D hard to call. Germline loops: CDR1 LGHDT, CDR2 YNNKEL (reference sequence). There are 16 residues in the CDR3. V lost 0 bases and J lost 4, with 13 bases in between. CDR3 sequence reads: CASSQDPWGGNQPQHF. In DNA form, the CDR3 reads TGTGCCAGCAGCCAAGATCCGTGGGGAGGAAATCAGCCCCAGCATTTT.

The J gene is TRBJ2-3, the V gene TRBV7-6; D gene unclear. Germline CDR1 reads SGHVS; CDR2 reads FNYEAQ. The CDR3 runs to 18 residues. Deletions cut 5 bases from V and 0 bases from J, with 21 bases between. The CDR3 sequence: CASSTLLGYHQSTDTQYF. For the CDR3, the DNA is TGTGCCAGCAGCACCCTCCTAGGGTACCACCAAAGCACAGATACGCAGTATTTT.

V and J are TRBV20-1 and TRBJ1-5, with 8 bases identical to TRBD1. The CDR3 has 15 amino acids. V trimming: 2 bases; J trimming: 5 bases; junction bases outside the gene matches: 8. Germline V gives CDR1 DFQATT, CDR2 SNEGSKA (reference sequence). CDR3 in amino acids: CSARPRRTGHQPQHF. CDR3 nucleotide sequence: TGCAGTGCTAGACCTCGCCGGACAGGGCATCAGCCCCAGCATTTT.